One and the same sample provided the 29 T cell receptor beta chains below, sequenced in a study of CXCR3-negative and CXCR3-positive naive CD8 T cells. The authors made the TRB cDNA libraries by 5' RACE using UMI labels. TCRdb reprocessed the 5' RACE reads, with one entry per CDR3 protein and no DNA. Its listing shows some 150,000 distinct CDR3 sequences. These TCRs are of unknown antigen specificity. Study-level findings and limits: Greater hydrophobicity was found in TRB CDR3s of CXCR3-positive naive cells than of CXCR3-negative naive cells.

The specimen sequenced was naive CXCR3+ CD8+ T cells from blood. Subset here: CD45RO-CCR7+CD27+CD95- naive CD8+ T cells expressing CXCR3 (TNR3+). The receptors shown here come from a human donor in good health. Some clones in this sample may be carry-over from other donors' samples.

The chain links TRBV29-1 to TRBJ1-2; TCRdb picks TRBD1, but there is no DNA to check that call. CDR1 SQVTM and CDR2 ANQGSEA come from the germline V gene. This CDR3 has 13 amino acids. The CDR3 protein is CSALDRGSWGYTF.

The V call is TRBV15, the J call TRBJ1-1. The CDR3 is 15 amino acids. CDR1 and CDR2 from the germline V gene are LNHNV and YYDKDF (reference sequence). CDR3 amino acids: CATSRDRLRGTEAFF.

The chain employs TRBV19 and TRBJ1-5. The germline CDR1 and CDR2 sequences are LNHDA and SQIVND (reference sequence). There are 12 residues in the CDR3. This chain's CDR3 is CASSMGWWPQHF.

The genes are TRBV5-1 and TRBJ2-1; the TCRdb call, TRBD1, lacks DNA for checking. CDR1 is SGHRS, CDR2 YFSETQ, per germline. The length of the CDR3 is 15 residues. CDR3 sequence: CASSTTGTGWPEQFF.

The CDR3 sequence: CSVLEVEAGELFF. The J gene is TRBJ2-2, the V gene TRBV29-1. This CDR3 spans 13 amino acids. The germline V gene has CDR1 SQVTM and CDR2 ANQGSEA.

The chain carries TRBV14 and TRBJ2-7; TCRdb designates TRBD1, a call that cannot be tested without DNA. CDR1 is SGHDN and CDR2 is FVKESK in the germline V gene. The CDR3 covers 16 residues. The CDR3 reads CASSPRQVGTNYEQYF.

The chain uses TRBV10-3 and TRBJ2-1; TCRdb's assignment of TRBD2 cannot be checked, as there is no DNA. Germline assignment: CDR1 ENHRY and CDR2 SYGVKD. CDR3 length: 15 residues. The CDR3 reads CAISGGTSSFNEQFF.

The chain couples TRBV5-5 to TRBJ2-7; lacking DNA, the TRBD1 call made by TCRdb goes unchecked. CDR3 length equals 14 residues. Germline CDR1 reads SGHKS; CDR2 reads YYEKEE (reference sequence). CDR3: CASSFPGGHYEQYF. The full variable domain, rest sourced from reference TRBV5-5 and TRBJ2-7, is DAGVTQSPTHLIKTRGQQVTLRCSPISGHKSVSWYQQVLGQGPQFIFQYYEKEERGRGNFPDRFSARQFPNYSSELNVNALLLGDSALYLCASSFPGGHYEQYFGPGTRLTVT.

V usage is TRBV5-1 and J usage is TRBJ2-7; no DNA is available, so the TRBD1 call from TCRdb remains unchecked. The CDR3 contains 15 residues. Germline-derived CDR1 and CDR2 are SGHRS and YFSETQ. The CDR3 region is CASSLAPAGTYEQYF.

The chain uses TRBV6-5 and TRBJ2-1; the TCRdb D gene call, TRBD2, has no DNA to confirm it. CDR3 length: 14 residues. Germline assignment: CDR1 MNHEY and CDR2 SVGAGI. The chain's CDR3 is CASSYTNLAHEQFF.

V gene TRBV2 combines with J gene TRBJ2-7; the TRBD1 assignment by TCRdb is unverifiable without DNA. CDR3 length: 15 residues. CDR1 SNHLY and CDR2 FYNNEI come from the germline V gene. This chain's CDR3 is CASSTGQGLTYEQYF.

The chain uses TRBV20-1 and TRBJ2-1. The CDR3 length is 14 residues. CDR1 is DFQATT and CDR2 is SNEGSKA in the germline V gene (reference sequence). This CDR3 is CSARMARAYNEQFF.

The genes are TRBV10-3 and TRBJ1-5. This CDR3 is 14 amino acids long. The germline V gene encodes CDR1 ENHRY and CDR2 SYGVKD. Here the CDR3 reads CAISDLQNHQPQHF.

The rearrangement links TRBV12-3 or TRBV12-4 to TRBJ1-1; the D call from TCRdb, TRBD1, cannot be confirmed without DNA. This CDR3 has 16 amino acids. CDR3 sequence: CASSSIAGQGFRLAFF.

This rearrangement joins TRBV20-1 to TRBJ1-4. Germline CDR1 is DFQATT and CDR2 is SNEGSKA (reference sequence). This CDR3 comprises 14 residues. The CDR3 region is CSASSWATNEKLFF.

This chain's CDR3 is CSAREGLAGEQYF. This sequence joins TRBV20-1 and TRBJ2-7; TCRdb lists TRBD2, though no DNA is available to test this call. CDR1 is DFQATT, CDR2 SNEGSKA, per germline (reference sequence). The CDR3 runs 13 residues.

V usage is TRBV9 and J usage is TRBJ2-1; lacking DNA, the TRBD2 call made by TCRdb goes unchecked. This CDR3 has 15 residues. Germline CDR1 is SGDLS and CDR2 is YYNGEE. Here the CDR3 reads CASSAEDFVYNEQFF.

The chain uses TRBV20-1 and TRBJ2-7; the TRBD1 assignment by TCRdb is unverifiable without DNA. This CDR3 spans 15 amino acids. Germline values: CDR1 DFQATT, CDR2 SNEGSKA (reference sequence). CDR3 region: CSAGDRGTLDYEQYF.

The CDR3 reads CASSARTGSGEAFF. V gene TRBV7-2 combines with J gene TRBJ1-1. Looked up from germline, CDR1 is SGHTA and CDR2 is FQGNSA. The CDR3 has 14 amino acids.

This chain connects TRBV18 to TRBJ2-1; TCRdb's D gene call, TRBD1, goes unchecked for lack of DNA. Germline assignment: CDR1 KGHSH and CDR2 LQKENI. The CDR3 covers 16 residues. CDR3 protein: CASSPPSGGTYNEQFF. The whole variable domain, filled in from reference TRBV18 and TRBJ2-1, reads NAGVMQNPRHLVRRRGQEARLRCSPMKGHSHVYWYRQLPEEGLKFMVYLQKENIIDESGMPKERFSAEFPKEGPSILRIQQVVRGDSAAYFCASSPPSGGTYNEQFFGPGTRLTVL.

The chain carries TRBV4-1 and TRBJ2-1; the D call of TRBD2 rests on TCRdb alone, since no DNA is present to check it. Germline V gives CDR1 MGHRA, CDR2 YSYEKL. This CDR3 region has 18 residues. The CDR3 is CASSQAGLSSFSYNEQFF.

The gene calls are TRBV15 and TRBJ2-2; TCRdb selects TRBD1, and the lack of DNA leaves this call unchecked. CDR3 length: 14 amino acids. The V gene's germline CDR1 is LNHNV and CDR2 YYDKDF (reference sequence). The CDR3 protein is CATSSNRGTGELFF.

V usage is TRBV6-2 or TRBV6-3 and J usage is TRBJ2-5; with no DNA, the TCRdb D assignment of TRBD1 cannot be verified. CDR1 and CDR2 from the germline V gene are MNHEY and SVGEGT. This CDR3 contains 16 residues. The CDR3 here is CASRSTGLRLQETQYF.

This sequence joins TRBV11-2 and TRBJ1-1; the D call of TRBD1 rests on TCRdb alone, since no DNA is present to check it. The CDR3 sequence is 15 residues long. CDR1 and CDR2 (germline): SGHAT, FQNNGV. The CDR3 reads CASSLDGGLSTEAFF.

The chain joins TRBV6-6 to TRBJ2-7. Germline V gene lookup returns CDR1 MNHNY and CDR2 SVGAGI (reference sequence). The CDR3 is 12 amino acids. CDR3 loop: CASSYLPYEQYF.

This sequence joins TRBV4-1 and TRBJ1-1; the D call of TRBD1 rests on TCRdb alone, since no DNA is present to check it. CDR3 length equals 14 residues. The germline V gene has CDR1 MGHRA and CDR2 YSYEKL. The chain's CDR3 is CASSYGTANTEAFF.

J is TRBJ2-5 and V is TRBV9. The CDR3 has 12 residues. The germline CDR1 and CDR2 sequences are SGDLS and YYNGEE. The CDR3 reads CASSVGDETQYF.

V usage is TRBV7-9 and J usage is TRBJ2-7; the D gene TCRdb calls, TRBD1, cannot be checked with no DNA. Germline CDR1 reads SEHNR; CDR2 reads FQNEAQ (reference sequence). The CDR3 runs to 12 residues. The CDR3 loop reads CASSRGTVEQYF.

The chain uses TRBV5-1 and TRBJ2-7. This CDR3 spans 14 amino acids. Germline V lookup: CDR1 SGHRS, CDR2 YFSETQ. The CDR3 loop is CASSLANWGYEQYF.